The 10 T cell receptor beta chains in this list originate from one sample, sequenced in a study of beta chain features in type 1 diabetes (dated by TCRdb to between 2017 and 2018). The full study reports these points: In all four CD4+ subsets, TCRB CDR3 length was moderately but significantly shorter in type 1 diabetes patients.

The antigens for these receptors are not known. Libraries were made using the immunoSEQ multiplex PCR assay. The entire isolated RNA was reverse transcribed using the High Capacity cDNA Reverse Transcription Kit, and thus expressed TCRB transcripts were sequenced. In its TCRdb copy, this immuneACCESS table keeps in-frame sequences only and misses some clones. Where compared with another copy, unresolved V genes explain less than half of these, and the others have no known cause. The sample table lists about 740,000 clones, roughly 12% of them with a count of one. Of the sample, less than 0.025% falls within the top ten clones. The sequencing sample was made of naive CD4+ T cells from blood. In light of the paper, this sample's cell subset or site label describes: true naive CD4+ T cells. The source of these receptors is a man aged 18 to 29 with type 1 diabetes.

The J gene is TRBJ1-2, the V gene TRBV7-2; 7 nucleotides agree with TRBD1. Germline CDR1 and CDR2: SGHTA and FQGNSA. V was clipped by 6 bases and J by 4 bases; unmatched bases: 2. The CDR3 consists of 12 residues. CDR3 DNA sequence: TGTGCCAGCAGGGGACAGTTCTATGGCTACACCTTC. Translating it yields CASRGQFYGYTF. The whole variable domain, remainder taken from reference TRBV7-2 and TRBJ1-2, is GAGVSQSPSNKVTEKGKDVELRCDPISGHTALYWYRQSLGQGLEFLIYFQGNSAPDKSGLPSDRFSAERTGGSVSTLTIQRTQQEDSAVYLCASRGQFYGYTFGSGTRLTVV.

This chain joins TRBV5-1 and TRBJ2-2; a possible D gene is TRBD1 (6 bases). Germline assignment: CDR1 SGHRS and CDR2 YFSETQ. The germline V and J ends were trimmed by 0 bases and 7 bases, with 13 bases remaining between them. The CDR3 contains 15 residues. CDR3 coding DNA: TGCGCCAGCAGCTTGGGGCAGGGGACCGGCGGGGAGCTGTTTTTT. Amino acid sequence: CASSLGQGTGGELFF.

This clone was found a few times. J is TRBJ2-3 and V is TRBV6-1; D remains unclear. The CDR3 sequence is 12 residues long. Trimming stripped 1 base from V and 7 bases from J, with 6 bases between. Germline loops: CDR1 MNHNS, CDR2 SASEGT. CDR3 region: CASSEVANTQYF. The CDR3 DNA reads as TGTGCCAGCAGTGAAGTTGCAAATACGCAGTATTTT.

Only a few counts were recorded for this clone. This chain joins TRBV10-1 and TRBJ2-1, with TRBD2 matching over 10 bases. The CDR3 runs 16 residues. The germline V gene encodes CDR1 WNHNN and CDR2 SYGVQD (reference sequence). The junction had 7 bases not matched to a gene; V was cut back by 7 bases and J by 1 base. CDR3 DNA: TGCGCCAGCACCTCAATAGCGGGGGGTTCCTACAATGAGCAGTTCTTC. Residues: CASTSIAGGSYNEQFF.

This clone was seen just once. The same CDR3 can be traced to other DNA sequences in this sample. The rearrangement joins TRBV29-1 to TRBJ2-7; D tentatively reads TRBD1 or TRBD2 (5 bases each). V gave up 6 bases and J gave up 0 bases, with 12 bases separating them. CDR3 length: 13 amino acids. The germline CDR1 and CDR2 sequences are SQVTM and ANQGSEA. CDR3 amino acids: CSVRGRLSYEQYF. The CDR3 coding sequence is TGCAGCGTGAGGGGACGGCTCTCCTACGAGCAGTACTTC.

The CDR3 loop is CASSYSGEKLFF. The CDR3 DNA reads TGTGCCAGCAGCTACTCTGGGGAAAAACTGTTTTTT. The rearrangement links TRBV13 to TRBJ1-4; D is uncertain. The germline CDR1 and CDR2 sequences are PRHDT and FYEKMQ (reference sequence). V was pared by 4 bases and J by 8 bases, with 8 bases between. CDR3 size: 12 residues.

This clone was picked up a small number of times. The sample contains more than one DNA sequence encoding this CDR3. The V call is TRBV7-9, the J call TRBJ2-5; 7 positions agree with TRBD1. Germline assignment: CDR1 SEHNR and CDR2 FQNEAQ (reference sequence). The CDR3 contains 14 residues. J was trimmed by 0 bases and V by 5 bases; bases with no gene match: 3. CDR3 region: CASSLGTDQETQYF. The CDR3 DNA follows: TGTGCCAGCAGCCTGGGGACAGACCAAGAGACCCAGTACTTC.

The V gene is TRBV2, the J gene TRBJ1-2; D gene unclear. This CDR3 region has 14 residues. The V end lost 4 bases, the J end lost 0 bases, and 9 bases lay between the germline ends. Germline CDR1 SNHLY, CDR2 FYNNEI. CDR3 sequence (DNA): TGTGCCAGCAGTGTGGCAGTTCCTAACTATGGCTACACCTTC. Amino acids: CASSVAVPNYGYTF.

The chain joins TRBV5-1 to TRBJ2-6; the D is unclear. Deletions cut 6 bases from V and 0 bases from J, with 10 bases between. Germline V gene data show CDR1 as SGHRS and CDR2 as YFSETQ. There are 15 residues in the CDR3. The CDR3 sequence is CASIDTLSGANVLTF. Written as DNA, the CDR3 is TGCGCCAGCATCGACACCCTCTCTGGGGCCAACGTCCTGACTTTC.

This clone was recorded a few times. The chain recombines TRBV10-3 with TRBJ1-5; TRBD1 might be the D (5 bases). Looked up from germline, CDR1 is ENHRY and CDR2 is SYGVKD. This CDR3 comprises 14 residues. V shed 3 bases and J shed 6 bases, with 12 bases lying between them. The chain's CDR3 is CAISDRGFPQPQHF. The CDR3 region has the DNA TGTGCCATCAGTGATAGGGGATTCCCTCAGCCCCAGCATTTT.